The following is a T cell receptor (beta chain) sequence with its context. The antigen is unknown. Only in-frame clones appear in the TCRdb table, and some are missing; sequencing was by immunoSEQ multiplex PCR. The sample has approximately 75,000 clones, 83% seen once; the top ten hold around 0.58%. These memory T cells were uncultured and sequenced directly after ex vivo isolation. This CDR3 spans 13 amino acids. The V and J ends lost 5 bases and 4 bases respectively, with 11 bases between them. Germline lookup yields CDR1 SGHTA and CDR2 FQGNSA. This entry comes from a study of CD4 T cell repertoires in COVID-19. Study-wide findings and caveats: Two or all three memory subsets shared several highly expanded SARS-CoV-2-reactive clonotypes.

The sequence derives from a human donor who had COVID-19. The sample in question was CD4+ T cells from peripheral blood, obtained after recovery from COVID-19. The chain uses TRBV7-2 and TRBJ1-1, with D maybe TRBD1 (6 bases). The CDR3 bases are TGTGCCAGCAGCCCCCGGGGGGCCACTGAAGCTTTCTTT. Protein: CASSPRGATEAFF.